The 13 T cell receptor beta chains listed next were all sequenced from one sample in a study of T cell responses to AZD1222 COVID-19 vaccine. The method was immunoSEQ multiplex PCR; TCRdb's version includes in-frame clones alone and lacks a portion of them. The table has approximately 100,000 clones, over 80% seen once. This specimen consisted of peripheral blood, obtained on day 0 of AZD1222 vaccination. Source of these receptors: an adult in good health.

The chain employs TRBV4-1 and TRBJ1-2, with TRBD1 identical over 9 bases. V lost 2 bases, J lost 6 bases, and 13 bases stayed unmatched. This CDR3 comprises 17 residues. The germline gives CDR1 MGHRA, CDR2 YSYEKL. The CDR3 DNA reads TGCGCCAGCAGCCAAAGGTTAGCCCGGACAGGGGAGGATGGCTACACCTTC. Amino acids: CASSQRLARTGEDGYTF.

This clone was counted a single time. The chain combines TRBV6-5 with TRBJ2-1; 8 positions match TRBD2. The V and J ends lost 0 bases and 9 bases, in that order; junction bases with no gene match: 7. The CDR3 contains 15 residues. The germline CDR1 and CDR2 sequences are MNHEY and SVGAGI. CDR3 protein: CASSYSSGGPFEQFF. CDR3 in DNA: TGTGCCAGCAGTTACTCCTCGGGGGGGCCGTTTGAGCAGTTCTTC.

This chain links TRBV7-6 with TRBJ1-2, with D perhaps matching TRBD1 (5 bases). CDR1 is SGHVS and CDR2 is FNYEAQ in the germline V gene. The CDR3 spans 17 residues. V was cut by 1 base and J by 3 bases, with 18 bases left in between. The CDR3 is CASSLGTGPALHYGYTF. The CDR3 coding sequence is TGTGCCAGCAGCTTAGGGACGGGACCGGCGCTACACTATGGCTACACCTTC.

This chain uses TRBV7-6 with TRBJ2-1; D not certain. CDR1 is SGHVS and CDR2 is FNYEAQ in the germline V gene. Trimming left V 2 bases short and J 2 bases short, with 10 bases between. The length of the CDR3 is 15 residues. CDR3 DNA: TGTGCCAGCAGCTTATATGTGGAGACCTACAATGAGCAGTTCTTC. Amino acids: CASSLYVETYNEQFF.

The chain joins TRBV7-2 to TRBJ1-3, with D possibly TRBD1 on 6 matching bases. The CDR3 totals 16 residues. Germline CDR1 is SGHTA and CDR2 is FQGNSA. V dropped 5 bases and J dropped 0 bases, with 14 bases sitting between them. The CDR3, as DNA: TGTGCCAGCAGCACCTTGGGGGGCAACTCTGGAAACACCATATATTTT. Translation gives CASSTLGGNSGNTIYF.

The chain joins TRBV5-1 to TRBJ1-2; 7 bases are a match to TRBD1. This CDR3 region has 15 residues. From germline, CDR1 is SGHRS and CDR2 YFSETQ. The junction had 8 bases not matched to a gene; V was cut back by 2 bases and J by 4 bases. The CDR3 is CASSFSGTEAYGYTF. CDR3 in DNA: TGCGCCAGCAGCTTTTCCGGGACAGAGGCCTATGGCTACACCTTC.

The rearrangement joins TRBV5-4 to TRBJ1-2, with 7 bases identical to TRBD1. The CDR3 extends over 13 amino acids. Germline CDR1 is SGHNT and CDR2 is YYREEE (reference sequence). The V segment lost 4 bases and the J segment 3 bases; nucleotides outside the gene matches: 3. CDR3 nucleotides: TGTGCCAGCAGCCTTGACAGGGACTATGGCTACACCTTC. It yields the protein CASSLDRDYGYTF.

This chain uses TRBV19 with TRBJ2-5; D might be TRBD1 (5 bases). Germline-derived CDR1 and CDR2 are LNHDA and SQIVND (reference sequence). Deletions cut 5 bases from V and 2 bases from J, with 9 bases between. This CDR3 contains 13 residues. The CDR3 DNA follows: TGTGCCAGTAGTGTTGACAGACAAGAGACCCAGTACTTC. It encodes CASSVDRQETQYF.

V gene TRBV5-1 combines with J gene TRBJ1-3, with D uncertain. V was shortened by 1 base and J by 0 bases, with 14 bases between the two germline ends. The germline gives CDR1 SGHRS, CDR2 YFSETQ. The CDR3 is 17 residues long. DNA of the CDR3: TGCGCCAGCAGCTTGTTGCCCGGCGTTAGCTCTGGAAACACCATATATTTT. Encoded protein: CASSLLPGVSSGNTIYF.

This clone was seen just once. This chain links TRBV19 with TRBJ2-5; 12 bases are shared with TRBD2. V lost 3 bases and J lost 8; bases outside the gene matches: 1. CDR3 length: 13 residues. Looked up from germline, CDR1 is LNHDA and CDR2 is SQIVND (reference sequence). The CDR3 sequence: CASSMTSGGTQYF. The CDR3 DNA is TGTGCCAGTAGTATGACTAGCGGGGGAACCCAGTACTTC.

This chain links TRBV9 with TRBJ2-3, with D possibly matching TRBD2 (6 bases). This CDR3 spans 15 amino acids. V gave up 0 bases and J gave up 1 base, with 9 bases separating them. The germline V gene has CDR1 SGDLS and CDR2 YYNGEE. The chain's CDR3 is CASSVGWGGTDTQYF. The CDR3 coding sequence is TGTGCCAGCAGCGTAGGGTGGGGGGGCACAGATACGCAGTATTTT. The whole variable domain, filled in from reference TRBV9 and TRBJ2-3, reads DSGVTQTPKHLITATGQRVTLRCSPRSGDLSVYWYQQSLDQGLQFLIQYYNGEERAKGNILERFSAQQFPDLHSELNLSSLELGDSALYFCASSVGWGGTDTQYFGPGTRLTVL.

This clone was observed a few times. The CDR3 coding sequence is TGTGCCAGCAGTGCGACTTATAATTCACCCCTCCACTTT. This translates into CASSATYNSPLHF. The V call is TRBV25-1, the J call TRBJ1-6; D unclear. V lost 4 bases and J 4 bases, leaving 5 bases between the germline ends. The length of the CDR3 is 13 residues. Germline V gives CDR1 MGHDK, CDR2 SYGVNS. Filled out from reference TRBV25-1 and TRBJ1-6, the complete variable domain reads EADIYQTPRYLVIGTGKKITLECSQTMGHDKMYWYQQDPGMELHLIHYSYGVNSTEKGDLSSESTVSRIRTEHFPLTLESARPSHTSQYLCASSATYNSPLHFGNGTRLTVT.

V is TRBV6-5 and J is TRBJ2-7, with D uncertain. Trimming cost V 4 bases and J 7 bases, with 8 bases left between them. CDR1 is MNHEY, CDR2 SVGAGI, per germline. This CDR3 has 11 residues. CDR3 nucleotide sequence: TGTGCCAGCAGTTTAAGCAGAGAGCAGTACTTC. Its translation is CASSLSREQYF.